These T cell receptor beta chains were read from a single sample in a study of CD8 T cells in ankylosing spondylitis. Each CDR3 protein is one row after TCRdb ran MiXCR on the 5' RACE reads. The sample carries 450,000 to 550,000 distinct CDR3 sequences, about 5.7% recorded once. Sequenced sample: blood, either unsorted or a sorted T cell fraction (not recorded which). Receptor source: a male donor with ankylosing spondylitis. The CDR3 runs from the conserved cysteine through the conserved F or W. D genes are given only for firm matches. The listing skips clone size in some rows; elsewhere it reads once, few, many or a size class.

>many|TRBJ1-3|NA|TRBV5-1
TGCGCCAGCAGCTTGACGGGGCCTGGGAGCTCTGGAAACACCATATATTTT
CASSLTGPGSSGNTIYF
>many|TRBJ2-3|NA|TRBV29-1
TGCAGCGTTGAACCCCGAACCGATGGCACAGATACGCAGTATTTT
CSVEPRTDGTDTQYF
>many|TRBJ1-1|NA|TRBV12-3/TRBV12-4
TGTGCCAGCAGTAATACTCCGGGGCCCGAAGCTTTCTTT
CASSNTPGPEAFF
>NA|TRBJ2-7|NA|TRBV7-2
TGTGCCAGCAGCCCCCGGGTCAGAGCCTACGAGCAGTACTTC
CASSPRVRAYEQYF
>NA|TRBJ2-2|NA|TRBV15
TGTGCCACCAGCAGGGACCAACAAAGCCTGGTGTTTTTT
CATSRDQQSLVFF
>many|TRBJ2-7|NA|TRBV27
TGTGCCAGCAGTTTATCGACAGTTCCCTACGAGCAGTACTTC
CASSLSTVPYEQYF
>many|TRBJ1-5|TRBD1|TRBV2
TGTGCCAGCATGAGGGACAGGGGAAGAGCGGGCAATCAGCCCCAGCATTTT
CASMRDRGRAGNQPQHF
>many|TRBJ2-3|TRBD2|TRBV7-9
TGTGCCAGCAGGTCGACTAGCGGGGGGTCAGATACGCAGTATTTT
CASRSTSGGSDTQYF
>many|TRBJ2-5|TRBD1|TRBV7-3
TGTGCCAGCAGCCGCCTCGGGACAGGGATACAAGAGACCCAGTACTTC
CASSRLGTGIQETQYF
>few|TRBJ2-1|TRBD2|TRBV6-2/TRBV6-3
TGTGCCAGCAGACGAGCGGGATATACCTACAATGAGCAGTTCTTC
CASRRAGYTYNEQFF
>many|TRBJ1-2|NA|TRBV4-2
TGTGCCAGCAGCCAAGCTATAGGACGGCTCTATGGCTACACCTTC
CASSQAIGRLYGYTF
>many|TRBJ1-2|TRBD1|TRBV5-1
TGCGCCAGCAGCTTTCAGGGGGCAGAGTATGGCTACACCTTC
CASSFQGAEYGYTF
>NA|TRBJ2-1|NA|TRBV11-2
TGTGCCAGCAGCTTTGACCCAGGGACCGAGCAGTTCTTC
CASSFDPGTEQFF
>many|TRBJ2-1|TRBD2|TRBV2
TGTGCCAGCAGACGGAGGACTAGCGGTGGCTACAATGAGCAGTTCTTC
CASRRRTSGGYNEQFF
>many|TRBJ2-3|NA|TRBV20-1
TGCAGTTCTAAAGGCCTTACGAGCACAGATACGCAGTATTTT
CSSKGLTSTDTQYF
>many|TRBJ2-1|NA|TRBV20-1
TGCAGTGCTCCCTTGACCAGGCGAGAGCAGTTCTTC
CSAPLTRREQFF
>NA|TRBJ1-1|NA|TRBV6-5
TGTGCCAGCAGTTATTACAGAGAGAACACTGAAGCTTTCTTT
CASSYYRENTEAFF
>NA|TRBJ1-1|NA|TRBV15
TGTGCCACCAGCCCCGATCCGGGACGCAACACTGAAGCTTTCTTT
CATSPDPGRNTEAFF
>many|TRBJ1-2|NA|TRBV5-6
TGTGCCAGCAGCCTGGTGACACTACTTAACTATGGCTACACCTTC
CASSLVTLLNYGYTF
>many|TRBJ1-1|NA|TRBV20-1
TGCAGTCCTCTAGGTTGGACACACGTCCAGAACACTGAAGCTTTCTTT
CSPLGWTHVQNTEAFF
>many|TRBJ2-2|TRBD2|TRBV6-1
TGTGCCAGCACCAAGGGGGGACTAGGAATAAGGGAGCTGTTTTTT
CASTKGGLGIRELFF
>NA|TRBJ2-1|NA|TRBV20-1
TGCAGTGCTCCGTCTTATAGAGACAATGAGCAGTTCTTC
CSAPSYRDNEQFF
>many|TRBJ2-1|NA|TRBV15
TGTGCCACCAGCAGGTCGGACTTCTACAATGAGCAGTTCTTC
CATSRSDFYNEQFF
>few|TRBJ2-1|NA|TRBV2
TGTGCCAGCACCTTAACGACATTTCTCCGATACAATGAGCAGTTCTTC
CASTLTTFLRYNEQFF
>many|TRBJ2-7|NA|TRBV7-2
TGTGCCAGCAGCTTAGAACTTCGATACGAGCAGTACTTC
CASSLELRYEQYF
>many|TRBJ2-2|NA|TRBV5-1
TGCGCCAGCAGCTTGATTATGCGGGGCACCGGGGAGCTGTTTTTT
CASSLIMRGTGELFF
>many|TRBJ2-2|TRBD2|TRBV5-1
TGCGCCAGCGCGGCTAGCGGGGGGATGAACACCGGGGAGCTGTTTTTT
CASAASGGMNTGELFF
>NA|TRBJ2-1|NA|TRBV5-5
TGTGCCAGCAGCTTGGGCAGGGGCCCTTACAATGAGCAGTTCTTC
CASSLGRGPYNEQFF
>many|TRBJ2-7|NA|TRBV15
TGTGCCACCAGCAGAGGGGGGGCGCTTGGCGAGCAGTACTTC
CATSRGGALGEQYF
>many|TRBJ2-7|NA|TRBV5-1
TGCGCCAGCAGCTTGGTGGGCCGATACTCCTACGAGCAGTACTTC
CASSLVGRYSYEQYF
>many|TRBJ1-1|NA|TRBV20-1
TGCAGTGCTAGGGTTCAGCAGAACACTGAAGCTTTCTTT
CSARVQQNTEAFF